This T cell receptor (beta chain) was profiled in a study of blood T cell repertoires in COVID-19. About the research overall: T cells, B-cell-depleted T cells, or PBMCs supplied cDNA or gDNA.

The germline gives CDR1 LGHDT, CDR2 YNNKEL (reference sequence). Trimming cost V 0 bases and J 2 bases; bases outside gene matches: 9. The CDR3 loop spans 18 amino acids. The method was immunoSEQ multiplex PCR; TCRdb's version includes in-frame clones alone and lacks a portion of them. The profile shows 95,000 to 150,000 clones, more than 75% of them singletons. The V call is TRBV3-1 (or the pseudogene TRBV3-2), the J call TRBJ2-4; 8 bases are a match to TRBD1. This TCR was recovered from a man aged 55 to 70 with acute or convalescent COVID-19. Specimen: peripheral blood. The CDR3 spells CASSQDHRGYPPKNIQYF. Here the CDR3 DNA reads TGTGCCAGCAGCCAAGACCACAGGGGGTATCCTCCCAAAAACATTCAGTACTTC.